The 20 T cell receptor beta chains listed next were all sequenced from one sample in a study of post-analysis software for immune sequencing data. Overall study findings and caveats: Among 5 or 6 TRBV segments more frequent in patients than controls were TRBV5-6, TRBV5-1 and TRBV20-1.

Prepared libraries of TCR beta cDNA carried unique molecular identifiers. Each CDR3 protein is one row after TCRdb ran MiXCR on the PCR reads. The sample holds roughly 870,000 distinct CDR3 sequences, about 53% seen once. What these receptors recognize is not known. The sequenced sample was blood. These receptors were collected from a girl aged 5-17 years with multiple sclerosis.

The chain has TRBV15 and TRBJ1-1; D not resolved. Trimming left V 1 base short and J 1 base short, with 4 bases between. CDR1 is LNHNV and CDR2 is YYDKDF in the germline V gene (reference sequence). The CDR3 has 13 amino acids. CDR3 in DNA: TGTGCCACCAGCAGAGCTAGGAACACTGAAGCTTTCTTT. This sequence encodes CATSRARNTEAFF.

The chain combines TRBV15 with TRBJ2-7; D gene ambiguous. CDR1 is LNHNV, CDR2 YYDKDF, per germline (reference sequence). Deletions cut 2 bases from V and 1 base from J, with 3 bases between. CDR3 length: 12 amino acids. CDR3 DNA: TGTGCCACCAGCAGACCTTCCTACGAGCAGTACTTC. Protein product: CATSRPSYEQYF.

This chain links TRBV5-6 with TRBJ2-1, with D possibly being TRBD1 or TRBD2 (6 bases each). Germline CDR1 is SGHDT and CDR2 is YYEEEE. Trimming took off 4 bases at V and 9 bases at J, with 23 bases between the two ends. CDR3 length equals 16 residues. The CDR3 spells CASSPWGATGWGEQFF. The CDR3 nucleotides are TGTGCCAGCAGCCCCTGGGGGGCTACCGGTTGGGGTGAGCAGTTCTTC.

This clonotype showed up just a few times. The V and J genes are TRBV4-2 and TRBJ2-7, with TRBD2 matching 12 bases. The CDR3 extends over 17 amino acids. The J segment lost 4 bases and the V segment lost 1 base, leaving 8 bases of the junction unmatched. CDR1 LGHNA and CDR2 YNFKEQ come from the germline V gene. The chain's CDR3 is CASSQGPGTSGLYEQYF. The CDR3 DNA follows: TGTGCCAGCAGCCAAGGACCAGGGACTAGCGGGTTGTACGAGCAGTACTTC.

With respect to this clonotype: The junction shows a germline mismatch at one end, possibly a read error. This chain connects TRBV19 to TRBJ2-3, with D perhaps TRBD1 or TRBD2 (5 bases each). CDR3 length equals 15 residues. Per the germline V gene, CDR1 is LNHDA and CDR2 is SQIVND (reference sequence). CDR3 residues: CTSSILGPGFDTQYF. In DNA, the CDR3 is TGTACCAGTAGTATCCTGGGGCCGGGGTTCGATACGCAGTATTTT.

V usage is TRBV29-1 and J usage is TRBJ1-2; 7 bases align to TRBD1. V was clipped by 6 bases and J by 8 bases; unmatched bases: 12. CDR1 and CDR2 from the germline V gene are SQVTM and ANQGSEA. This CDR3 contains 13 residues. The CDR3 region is CSVLDREKGGYTF. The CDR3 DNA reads TGCAGCGTCCTAGACAGGGAAAAGGGCGGCTACACCTTC. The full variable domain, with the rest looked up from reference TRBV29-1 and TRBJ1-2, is SAVISQKPSRDICQRGTSLTIQCQVDSQVTMMFWYRQQPGQSLTLIATANQGSEATYESGFVIDKFPISRPNLTFSTLTVSNMSPEDSSIYLCSVLDREKGGYTFGSGTRLTVV.

CDR3 sequence (DNA): TGTGCCAGTAGGTCGGACAGGGTTAGCACAGATACGCAGTATTTT. This sequence encodes CASRSDRVSTDTQYF. V usage is TRBV3-1 and J usage is TRBJ2-3; TRBD1 agrees at 8 bases. Per germline, CDR1 LGHDT and CDR2 YNNKEL (reference sequence). This CDR3 comprises 15 residues. V shed 9 bases, J shed 0 bases, and the junction held 8 bases outside the gene matches.

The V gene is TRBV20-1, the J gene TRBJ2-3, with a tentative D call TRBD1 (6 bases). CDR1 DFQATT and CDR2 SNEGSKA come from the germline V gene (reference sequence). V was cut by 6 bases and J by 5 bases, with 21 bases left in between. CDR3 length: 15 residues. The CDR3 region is CSANGQLGRGDTQYF. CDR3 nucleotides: TGCAGTGCAAACGGACAGTTAGGGCGAGGAGATACGCAGTATTTT.

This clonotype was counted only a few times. For the CDR3, the DNA is TGTGCCAGCAGCGTAGTTGGCTATGGCTACACCTTC. As protein: CASSVVGYGYTF. The chain couples TRBV9 to TRBJ1-2; D is ambiguous. Deletions cut 0 bases from V and 4 bases from J, with 4 bases between. Germline V lookup: CDR1 SGDLS, CDR2 YYNGEE. The CDR3 length is 12 residues.

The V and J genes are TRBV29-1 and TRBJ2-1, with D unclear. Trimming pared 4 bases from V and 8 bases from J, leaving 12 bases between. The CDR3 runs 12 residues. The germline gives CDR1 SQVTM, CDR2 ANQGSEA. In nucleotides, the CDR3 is TGCAGCGTTGGCCGAAAAGTGGATGAGCAGTTCTTC. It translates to CSVGRKVDEQFF.

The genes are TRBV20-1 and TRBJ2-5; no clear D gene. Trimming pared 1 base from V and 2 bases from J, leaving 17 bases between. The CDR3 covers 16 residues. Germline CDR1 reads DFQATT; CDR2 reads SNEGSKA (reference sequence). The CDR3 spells CSARGALPNTQETQYF. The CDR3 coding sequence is TGCAGTGCTAGAGGGGCGCTTCCCAATACTCAAGAGACCCAGTACTTC.

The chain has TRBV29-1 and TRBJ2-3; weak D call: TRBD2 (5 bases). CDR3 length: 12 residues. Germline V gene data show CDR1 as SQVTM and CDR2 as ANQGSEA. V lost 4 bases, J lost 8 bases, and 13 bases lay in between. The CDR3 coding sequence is TGCAGCGTTGGACGGGAATCGGGTACGCAGTATTTT. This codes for CSVGRESGTQYF.

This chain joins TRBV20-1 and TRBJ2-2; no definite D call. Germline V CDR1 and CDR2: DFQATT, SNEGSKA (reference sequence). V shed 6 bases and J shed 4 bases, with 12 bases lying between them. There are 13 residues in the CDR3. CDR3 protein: CSALTPATGELFF. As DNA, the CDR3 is TGCAGTGCCCTGACACCAGCCACCGGGGAGCTGTTTTTT.

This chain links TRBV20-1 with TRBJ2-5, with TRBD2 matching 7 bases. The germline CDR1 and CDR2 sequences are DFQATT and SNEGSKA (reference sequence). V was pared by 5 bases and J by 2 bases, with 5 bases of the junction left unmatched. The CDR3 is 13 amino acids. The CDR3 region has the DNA TGCAGTGCTCTTTCCGGGGGGCAAGAGACCCAGTACTTC. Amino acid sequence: CSALSGGQETQYF.

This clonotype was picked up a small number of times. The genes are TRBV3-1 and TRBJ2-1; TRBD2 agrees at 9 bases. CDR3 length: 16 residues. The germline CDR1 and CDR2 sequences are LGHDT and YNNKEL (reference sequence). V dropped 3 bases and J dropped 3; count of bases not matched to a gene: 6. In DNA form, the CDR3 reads TGTGCCAGCAGCCATCCTAGGACTAGCGTCTACAATGAGCAGTTCTTC. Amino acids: CASSHPRTSVYNEQFF.

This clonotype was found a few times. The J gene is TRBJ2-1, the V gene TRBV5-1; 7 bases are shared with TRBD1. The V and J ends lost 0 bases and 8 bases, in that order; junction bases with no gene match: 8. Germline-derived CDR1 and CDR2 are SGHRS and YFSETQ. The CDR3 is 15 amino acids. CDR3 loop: CASSLVAGGGYEQFF. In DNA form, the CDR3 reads TGCGCCAGCAGCTTGGTTGCAGGGGGTGGGTATGAGCAGTTCTTC.

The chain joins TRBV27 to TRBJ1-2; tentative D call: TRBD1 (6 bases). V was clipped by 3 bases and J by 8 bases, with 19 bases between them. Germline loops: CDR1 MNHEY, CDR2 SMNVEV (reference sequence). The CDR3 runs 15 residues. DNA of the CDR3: TGTGCCAGCAGTTTCGGGAACAGGGAAGATATAGGCTACACCTTC. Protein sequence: CASSFGNREDIGYTF.

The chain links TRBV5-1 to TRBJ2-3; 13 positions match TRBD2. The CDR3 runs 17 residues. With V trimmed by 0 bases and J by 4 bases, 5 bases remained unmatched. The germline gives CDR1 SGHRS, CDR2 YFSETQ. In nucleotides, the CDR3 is TGCGCCAGCAGCTTGGGGACTAGCGGGAGCAGTTCAGATACGCAGTATTTT. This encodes CASSLGTSGSSSDTQYF. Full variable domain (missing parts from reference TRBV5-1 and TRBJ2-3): KAGVTQTPRYLIKTRGQQVTLSCSPISGHRSVSWYQQTPGQGLQFLFEYFSETQRNKGNFPGRFSGRQFSNSRSEMNVSTLELGDSALYLCASSLGTSGSSSDTQYFGPGTRLTVL.

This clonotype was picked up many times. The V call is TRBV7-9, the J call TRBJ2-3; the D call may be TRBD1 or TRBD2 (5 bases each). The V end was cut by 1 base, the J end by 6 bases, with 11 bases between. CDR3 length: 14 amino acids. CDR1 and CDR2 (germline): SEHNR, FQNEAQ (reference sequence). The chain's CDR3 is CASSLVGREDTQYF. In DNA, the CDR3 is TGTGCCAGCAGCTTAGTCGGCAGGGAGGATACGCAGTATTTT.

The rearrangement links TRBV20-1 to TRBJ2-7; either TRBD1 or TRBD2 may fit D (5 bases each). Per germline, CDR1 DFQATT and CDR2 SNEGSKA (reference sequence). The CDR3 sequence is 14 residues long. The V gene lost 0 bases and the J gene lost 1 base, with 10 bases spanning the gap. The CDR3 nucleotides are TGCAGTGCTAGAGAGACGGGACCGTCCTACGAGCAGTACTTC. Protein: CSARETGPSYEQYF.